Listed below are T cell receptor beta chains from one sample, sequenced in a study of blood T cell repertoires in COVID-19. Generated by immunoSEQ multiplex PCR, the TCRdb table keeps only in-frame clones and is missing some. Counted here are some 77,000 clones, around 88% occurring once; the ten biggest clones make up under 9.5%. The source material was peripheral blood. Source of these receptors: a man aged 30 to 45 with acute or convalescent COVID-19. Each CDR3 is given without its conserved first and last residue. Fields, in order: D gene, J gene, V gene, CDR3 protein. The D gene is left open where the match is weak.

. TRBJ2-3 TRBV29-1 SGRQILTWESTDTQY
TRBD1 TRBJ2-1 TRBV5-4 ASRAKGTGGTYNEQF
TRBD2 TRBJ2-3 TRBV27 ASSLEGGRGVGQY
. TRBJ2-7 TRBV30 AWSQGLFDEQY
. TRBJ2-1 TRBV13 ASSLDREQF
TRBD2 TRBJ2-5 TRBV28 ASSLTEGLAGVEETQY
. TRBJ1-5 TRBV21-1 ASTSNQPQH
TRBD2 TRBJ2-7 TRBV5-1 ASSSGTSGTYEQY
. TRBJ2-1 TRBV7-3 ASSLTAGLDNEQF
TRBD1 TRBJ1-5 TRBV19 ASTLGTVTVSNQPQH
TRBD1 TRBJ2-2 TRBV28 ASRKTGTGNTGELF
TRBD2 TRBJ2-1 TRBV9 ASSGLAGSNEQF
. TRBJ2-6 TRBV6-5 ATRAAPGANVLT
. TRBJ1-6 TRBV30 AWSRQGNSPLH
TRBD1 TRBJ2-1 TRBV7-2 ASSIDRDKNEQF
TRBD2 TRBJ2-1 TRBV29-1 SVGPRASGFDEQF
. TRBJ2-3 TRBV28 ASSSGQGLGGPADTQY
TRBD1 TRBJ2-5 TRBV7-2 ASSGGTGVRETQY
TRBD1 TRBJ2-5 TRBV2 ASSRDRVETQY
. TRBJ2-6 TRBV6-1 ASSAVTGISGANVLT
TRBD1 TRBJ2-7 TRBV6-6 ASSAGTGGFHEQY
. TRBJ2-3 TRBV6-6 ASSRDSTDTQY
. TRBJ2-7 TRBV4-2 ASSPNSDSSEQY
. TRBJ1-4 TRBV5-1 ASSFLSTNEKLF
. TRBJ2-4 TRBV7-9 ASSPDRNLAKNIQY
TRBD2 TRBJ2-5 TRBV5-4 ASSLALGLAGVETQY
. TRBJ2-5 TRBV7-9 ASSSGGGTGSPETQY
. TRBJ2-7 TRBV4-1 ASSQGFRDAPGQIAYEQY
. TRBJ1-5 TRBV7-6 ASSLAGGGIDNQPQH